The sequence of this T cell receptor beta chain was determined in a study of human T cells and chemical hapten exposure. Whole-study context: There were per-sample TCR yield variations, arising mainly from small pooled library volume differences.

Per the original methods: There were a median of approximately 88,000 TCRs per sample, with a range from roughly 20,000 to 750,000. TCRdb used MiXCR to reprocess the RACE reads, holding one entry per CDR3 protein. The V and J calls and clone size come from TCRdb's table, not from the authors' own analysis. This table has about 49,000 distinct CDR3 sequences, less than 9.5% appearing once. Study-wide results and caveats: It was expanded TCRs that formed significantly more large CDR3 similarity clusters than controls did. Among TCRs, those above 1 in 1000 frequency were unaffected by DPC sensitization.

V was cut by 1 base and J by 3 bases, with 10 bases left in between. The CDR3 loop spans 15 amino acids. In germline, CDR1 is SGHVS, CDR2 FNYEAQ. Details on this clonotype: Antigen specificity is unknown.

This sample's time point: patch test 1, 2 weeks after DPC sensitization. Specified treatment: therapeutic diphenylcyclopropenone sensitization with weekly scalp DPC. The specimen was whole blood, collected in connection with sensitization to the hapten diphenylcyclopropenone (DPC). This chain connects TRBV7-6 to TRBJ2-1; no clear D. The source of this sequence is a woman aged 45-65 years with alopecia areata. Some clones in this sample may be carry-over from other donors' samples. The CDR3 sequence: CASSLVHSNYNEQFF. DNA of the CDR3: TGTGCCAGCAGCTTAGTCCACTCGAACTACAATGAGCAGTTCTTC.